The 5 T cell receptor beta chains below come from one sample, sequenced in a study of radiation and T cells in renal cell carcinoma. Indicated time point: blood 4 weeks post-SBRT, at nephrectomy. The treatment denotes: 15 Gy SBRT to primary tumor, nephrectomy 4 weeks later. Produced via immunoSEQ multiplex PCR; TCRdb's table is partial and in-frame only. The sample includes 80,000 or so clones, about 88% of them seen just once. The source was blood, collected from a patient whose treatment included radiotherapy and nephrectomy. These receptors all stem from a woman in her sixties or seventies with renal cell carcinoma.

The gene calls are TRBV5-6 and TRBJ2-1, with TRBD2 identical over 8 bases. The CDR3 is 18 amino acids. The V gene end was trimmed by 1 base and the J gene end by 0 bases; junction bases not matched to a gene: 9. Germline loops: CDR1 SGHDT, CDR2 YYEEEE. Written as DNA, the CDR3 is TGTGCCAGCAGCTTGAGAGCGGGAGCGCCTCGCTCCTACAATGAGCAGTTCTTC. As protein: CASSLRAGAPRSYNEQFF.

The chain links TRBV19 to TRBJ2-4, with 10 positions matching TRBD1. CDR3 size: 17 residues. V trimming: 2 bases; J trimming: 2 bases; junction bases outside the gene matches: 6. The germline gives CDR1 LNHDA, CDR2 SQIVND (reference sequence). In DNA, the CDR3 is TGTGCCAGTAGTATATCGGGACAGGGGTGGTCCAAAAACATTCAGTACTTC. It is translated as CASSISGQGWSKNIQYF.

V usage is TRBV11-3 and J usage is TRBJ2-4; 9 bases are shared with TRBD1. The CDR3 contains 14 residues. J lost 8 bases, V lost 5 bases, and 7 bases had no gene match. Germline values: CDR1 SGHNT, CDR2 YENEEA. The CDR3 protein is CASSPGQGNDIQYF. DNA of the CDR3: TGTGCCAGCAGCCCCGGACAGGGGAATGACATTCAGTACTTC. The full variable domain, in which reference TRBV11-3 and TRBJ2-4 provide the parts outside the CDR3, is EAGVVQSPRYKIIEKKQPVAFWCNPISGHNTLYWYLQNLGQGPELLIRYENEEAVDDSQLPKDRFSAERLKGVDSTLKIQPAELGDSAVYLCASSPGQGNDIQYFGAGTRLSVL.

V usage is TRBV19 and J usage is TRBJ2-1; either TRBD1 or TRBD2 may fit D (6 bases each). The V gene lost 7 bases and the J gene lost 5 bases, with 24 bases spanning the gap. This CDR3 has 17 residues. The germline V gene encodes CDR1 LNHDA and CDR2 SQIVND (reference sequence). DNA for the CDR3: TGTGCCAGTACTCCCCGGGGGCAGAGCTTCATCAACAATGAGCAGTTCTTC. It is translated as CASTPRGQSFINNEQFF.

The rearrangement links TRBV5-4 to TRBJ2-3; 7 bases align to TRBD1. CDR3 size: 14 residues. V lost 0 bases to trimming and J lost 3 bases; unmatched junction nucleotides: 1. Germline V lookup: CDR1 SGHNT, CDR2 YYREEE (reference sequence). The CDR3 loop is CASSLEQGTDTQYF. The CDR3, as DNA: TGTGCCAGCAGCTTGGAACAGGGGACAGATACGCAGTATTTT.